The 26 T cell receptor beta chains reported below all come from one sample, sequenced in a study of beta chain features in type 1 diabetes. As every portion of the isolated RNA was reverse transcribed, the sequencing read expressed TCRB transcripts. TCRdb keeps only in-frame clones here, not all; method: immunoSEQ multiplex PCR. The table includes 250,000 to 350,000 clones, 14% detected once. Sequenced input: central memory CD4+ T cells from blood. These receptors originate from a man aged 25 to 40 in good health.

This clone occurred a few times. Other DNA variants within this sample encode the same CDR3. CDR3 in amino acids: CASSSYTGELFF. CDR3 DNA sequence: TGTGCCAGCAGCTCTTACACCGGGGAGCTGTTTTTT. The chain employs TRBV7-2 and TRBJ2-2; D is unresolved. V lost 4 bases and J lost 3, with 3 bases in between. This CDR3 comprises 12 residues. CDR1 and CDR2 from the germline V gene are SGHTA and FQGNSA. Drawing the rest from reference TRBV7-2 and TRBJ2-2, the complete variable domain is GAGVSQSPSNKVTEKGKDVELRCDPISGHTALYWYRQSLGQGLEFLIYFQGNSAPDKSGLPSDRFSAERTGGSVSTLTIQRTQQEDSAVYLCASSSYTGELFFGEGSRLTVL.

J is TRBJ1-3 and V is TRBV7-2; 7 bases fit TRBD1. V shed 5 bases, J shed 9 bases, and the junction held 7 bases outside the gene matches. The length of the CDR3 is 13 residues. Germline CDR1 is SGHTA and CDR2 is FQGNSA. DNA of the CDR3: TGTGCCAGCAGCCGACAGGGAGTAAGCACCATATATTTT. Its translation: CASSRQGVSTIYF.

This clone has a handful of counts. V and J are TRBV7-2 and TRBJ2-1; tentative D call: TRBD1 (6 bases). The CDR3 totals 16 residues. Trimming took off 5 bases at V and 3 bases at J, with 17 bases between the two ends. CDR1 and CDR2 (germline): SGHTA, FQGNSA. This CDR3 reads CASSEGQGRSYNEQFF. In DNA form, the CDR3 reads TGTGCCAGCAGCGAGGGGCAGGGGAGAAGCTACAATGAGCAGTTCTTC. Variable domain in full (rest from reference TRBV7-2 and TRBJ2-1): GAGVSQSPSNKVTEKGKDVELRCDPISGHTALYWYRQSLGQGLEFLIYFQGNSAPDKSGLPSDRFSAERTGGSVSTLTIQRTQQEDSAVYLCASSEGQGRSYNEQFFGPGTRLTVL.

The V call is TRBV13, the J call TRBJ2-7; 9 bases map to TRBD1. The CDR3 has 13 residues. The germline V gene encodes CDR1 PRHDT and CDR2 FYEKMQ (reference sequence). V dropped 5 bases and J dropped 6; count of bases not matched to a gene: 5. The CDR3 is CASSAGTGFEQYF. The DNA for the CDR3 is TGTGCCAGCAGCGCCGGGACAGGGTTCGAGCAGTACTTC.

This clone was seen only a few times. This rearrangement joins TRBV5-1 to TRBJ2-5; 8 bases line up with TRBD1. This CDR3 is built from 16 residues. The ends lost 2 bases at V and 3 bases at J; junction bases unmatched: 9. CDR1 SGHRS and CDR2 YFSETQ come from the germline V gene. CDR3 coding DNA: TGCGCCAGCAGCTTAAACGTACAGGGGGACGAAGAGACCCAGTACTTC. This encodes CASSLNVQGDEETQYF.

This clone appeared a few times. The V call is TRBV29-1, the J call TRBJ1-1, with D tentatively TRBD1 (6 bases). This CDR3 region has 14 residues. From germline, CDR1 is SQVTM and CDR2 ANQGSEA. Trimming took off 5 bases at V and 4 bases at J, with 17 bases between the two ends. Here the CDR3 reads CSVRDTGRSTEAFF. In DNA, the CDR3 is TGCAGCGTTCGCGATACAGGGCGGAGCACTGAAGCTTTCTTT. Combining the CDR3 with reference TRBV29-1 and TRBJ1-1 gives the whole variable domain SAVISQKPSRDICQRGTSLTIQCQVDSQVTMMFWYRQQPGQSLTLIATANQGSEATYESGFVIDKFPISRPNLTFSTLTVSNMSPEDSSIYLCSVRDTGRSTEAFFGQGTRLTVV.

This clone came up a few times. CDR3 coding DNA: TGTGCCTGGAGTGTATACAGGGCTAACTATGGCTACACCTTC. Translating it yields CAWSVYRANYGYTF. The chain carries TRBV30 and TRBJ1-2; the D gene is possibly TRBD1 (6 bases). Germline assignment: CDR1 GTSNPN and CDR2 SVGIG (reference sequence). Trimming took 0 bases from V and 0 from J, leaving 8 bases between them. The CDR3 has 14 residues.

The genes are TRBV19 and TRBJ1-1; D is ambiguous. The CDR3 runs 14 residues. The V and J ends lost 4 bases and 6 bases respectively, with 15 bases between them. CDR1 and CDR2 (germline): LNHDA, SQIVND (reference sequence). The chain's CDR3 is CASSTGIPNSEAFF. The CDR3, as DNA: TGTGCCAGTAGTACCGGAATACCTAACTCTGAAGCTTTCTTT. Drawing the rest from reference TRBV19 and TRBJ1-1, the complete variable domain is DGGITQSPKYLFRKEGQNVTLSCEQNLNHDAMYWYRQDPGQGLRLIYYSQIVNDFQKGDIAEGYSVSREKKESFPLTVTSAQKNPTAFYLCASSTGIPNSEAFFGQGTRLTVV.

This clone was found a few times. V and J are TRBV19 and TRBJ1-5; D is ambiguous. CDR1 and CDR2 from the germline V gene are LNHDA and SQIVND (reference sequence). The CDR3 sequence is 14 residues long. V was cut by 10 bases and J by 0 bases, with 13 bases left in between. The CDR3 nucleotides read TGTGCCACTCGACAAGCGTATAGCAATCAGCCCCAGCATTTT. Translation gives CATRQAYSNQPQHF.

V is TRBV25-1 and J is TRBJ1-1; 8 positions match TRBD1. CDR1 is MGHDK, CDR2 SYGVNS, per germline. J was trimmed by 5 bases and V by 5 bases; bases with no gene match: 7. The CDR3 is made up of 14 amino acids. CDR3 DNA: TGTGCCAGCAGTCACCAGGGGGCTCTTACTGAAGCTTTCTTT. It translates to CASSHQGALTEAFF.

The chain joins TRBV19 to TRBJ1-2; TRBD1 matches at 9 bases. Germline lookup yields CDR1 LNHDA and CDR2 SQIVND (reference sequence). J gave up 2 bases and V 5 bases, and 3 bases lay outside the gene matches. This CDR3 comprises 14 residues. The chain's CDR3 is CASSPGTGNYGYTF. For the CDR3, the DNA is TGTGCCAGTAGTCCTGGGACAGGGAACTATGGCTACACCTTC.

This clone was counted many times. This rearrangement joins TRBV9 to TRBJ2-7, with D possibly matching TRBD2 (5 bases). V was pared by 0 bases and J by 1 base, with 11 bases between. Germline assignment: CDR1 SGDLS and CDR2 YYNGEE. The CDR3 runs 15 residues. The CDR3 DNA follows: TGTGCCAGCAGCGTAGATGACGGACTTTCCTACGAGCAGTACTTC. Translating gives CASSVDDGLSYEQYF. Drawing the rest from reference TRBV9 and TRBJ2-7, the complete variable domain is DSGVTQTPKHLITATGQRVTLRCSPRSGDLSVYWYQQSLDQGLQFLIQYYNGEERAKGNILERFSAQQFPDLHSELNLSSLELGDSALYFCASSVDDGLSYEQYFGPGTRLTVT.

The table lists this clone with many counts. The chain couples TRBV27 to TRBJ2-7; D remains ambiguous. Germline assignment: CDR1 MNHEY and CDR2 SMNVEV (reference sequence). Trimming pared 2 bases from V and 8 bases from J, leaving 13 bases between. CDR3 size: 13 residues. The CDR3 nucleotides read TGTGCCAGCAGTTTAAGGACGGGTACGAAGCAGTACTTC. Encoded protein: CASSLRTGTKQYF.

This clone was counted only a few times. V is TRBV18 and J is TRBJ2-1; 10 bases align to TRBD1. CDR3 size: 15 residues. The V segment lost 3 bases and the J segment 4 bases; nucleotides outside the gene matches: 3. CDR1 and CDR2 (germline): KGHSH, LQKENI. CDR3 loop: CASSPGQGPYNEQFF. CDR3 sequence (DNA): TGTGCCAGCTCACCGGGACAGGGGCCTTACAATGAGCAGTTCTTC.

This clone came up a few times. Different DNA sequences within this sample yield the same CDR3. The genes are TRBV5-1 and TRBJ2-7, with a weak D call TRBD2 (5 bases). V gave up 3 bases and J gave up 2 bases, with 9 bases separating them. Germline V lookup: CDR1 SGHRS, CDR2 YFSETQ. The CDR3 has 13 residues. The CDR3 DNA is TGCGCCAGCAGCTATCCGGGGACCTACGAGCAGTACTTC. It is translated as CASSYPGTYEQYF.

The V gene is TRBV11-3, the J gene TRBJ1-1, with D maybe TRBD1 (5 bases). CDR3 length equals 14 residues. From germline, CDR1 is SGHNT and CDR2 YENEEA. The V end was cut by 5 bases, the J end by 0 bases, with 10 bases between. The CDR3 DNA follows: TGTGCCAGCAGCCGGGACGGCATGAACACTGAAGCTTTCTTT. Translation: CASSRDGMNTEAFF.

This clone was counted at least ten times. The chain couples TRBV6-5 to TRBJ2-1; D not certain. The CDR3 length is 13 residues. CDR1 and CDR2 from the germline V gene are MNHEY and SVGAGI. Trimming took off 6 bases at V and 10 bases at J, with 16 bases between the two ends. The DNA of the CDR3 is TGTGCCAGCAGCCAAAGGACGAAAGGGGAGCAGTTCTTC. As protein: CASSQRTKGEQFF.

The V and J genes are TRBV27 and TRBJ2-7; 7 nucleotides align to TRBD2. CDR3 length: 17 amino acids. Trimming removed 4 bases from V and 0 bases from J; junction bases left unmatched: 12. Germline-derived CDR1 and CDR2 are MNHEY and SMNVEV (reference sequence). CDR3 nucleotide sequence: TGTGCCAGCAGTTCCCCCCGGGAGGCTTGGAGCTCCTACGAGCAGTACTTC. Translated, it gives CASSSPREAWSSYEQYF.

This clone came up many times. This chain links TRBV19 with TRBJ2-3, with 12 bases identical to TRBD1. Trimming cost V 5 bases and J 2 bases; bases outside gene matches: 11. From germline, CDR1 is LNHDA and CDR2 SQIVND (reference sequence). The CDR3 runs 18 residues. The CDR3 coding sequence is TGTGCCAGTAGTGGAGGGACAGGGGGCCACCCCAACACAGATACGCAGTATTTT. This codes for CASSGGTGGHPNTDTQYF.

This clone was picked up a small number of times. The gene calls are TRBV18 and TRBJ2-7, with 7 bases fitting TRBD1. This CDR3 contains 14 residues. Germline CDR1 is KGHSH and CDR2 is LQKENI. Trimming took 0 bases from V and 6 from J; bases not matched to a gene: 5. The chain's CDR3 is CASSPPDREGEQYF. The CDR3 DNA reads as TGTGCCAGCTCACCACCCGACAGGGAAGGCGAGCAGTACTTC. Supplemented by reference TRBV18 and TRBJ2-7, the full variable domain reads NAGVMQNPRHLVRRRGQEARLRCSPMKGHSHVYWYRQLPEEGLKFMVYLQKENIIDESGMPKERFSAEFPKEGPSILRIQQVVRGDSAAYFCASSPPDREGEQYFGPGTRLTVT.

This chain links TRBV10-3 with TRBJ1-5, with D tentatively TRBD1 (6 bases). V lost 6 bases to trimming and J lost 6 bases, with 12 bases between them. Germline V gives CDR1 ENHRY, CDR2 SYGVKD. This CDR3 spans 13 amino acids. The CDR3: CAIRVDRSQPQHF. The DNA of the CDR3 is TGTGCCATCAGGGTTGACAGGAGTCAGCCCCAGCATTTT.

Many counts were recorded for this clone. This chain links TRBV9 with TRBJ2-7; TRBD2 matches 14 bases. The CDR3 contains 15 residues. From germline, CDR1 is SGDLS and CDR2 YYNGEE. V dropped 3 bases and J dropped 6; count of bases not matched to a gene: 5. The CDR3 sequence: CASSETSGGGVEQYF. In DNA, the CDR3 is TGTGCCAGCAGCGAGACTAGCGGGGGGGGAGTCGAGCAGTACTTC.

This clone was counted only a few times. This rearrangement joins TRBV6-1 to TRBJ2-1; D gene uncertain. The V gene's germline CDR1 is MNHNS and CDR2 SASEGT. V lost 4 bases and J lost 5, with 18 bases in between. The CDR3 length is 16 residues. This CDR3 is CASSARAGPSHNEQFF. CDR3 in DNA: TGTGCCAGCAGTGCCCGGGCAGGACCGAGTCACAATGAGCAGTTCTTC.

This clone has only a few counts. J is TRBJ2-3 and V is TRBV4-3; 10 positions match TRBD2. V lost 2 bases and J lost 6; bases outside the gene matches: 11. This CDR3 spans 17 amino acids. The V gene's germline CDR1 is LGHNA and CDR2 YSLEER. The CDR3 DNA is TGCGCCAGCAGCCAACAAACTAGCGGGATGGGAAGGGATACGCAGTATTTT. This translates into CASSQQTSGMGRDTQYF.

V and J are TRBV6-4 and TRBJ1-4; no definite D call. Deletions cut 4 bases from V and 8 bases from J, with 11 bases between. CDR3 length: 13 residues. Germline V gene data show CDR1 as MRHNA and CDR2 as SNTAGT. In DNA, the CDR3 is TGTGCCAGCAGTGGAGAAGTGGGAGAAAAACTGTTTTTT. The encoded protein is CASSGEVGEKLFF.

This clone was counted only a few times. The V gene is TRBV7-9, the J gene TRBJ2-1; 8 bases are a match to TRBD1. The V gene's germline CDR1 is SEHNR and CDR2 FQNEAQ (reference sequence). There are 12 residues in the CDR3. Trimming took 4 bases from V and 15 from J; bases not matched to a gene: 8. The CDR3: CASSSRQGRSFF. The CDR3 region has the DNA TGTGCCAGCAGCTCGAGACAGGGGAGGTCGTTCTTC.